Detailed here is one TCR beta chain. Antigen: not known. The method was immunoSEQ multiplex PCR; TCRdb's version includes in-frame clones alone and lacks a portion of them. The repertoire holds about 86,000 clones, nearly 90% seen once, with 0.15% to 0.2% in the top ten. With autoimmune disease history or systemic immunosuppression, patients were excluded. The data stem from a study of OX40 agonist ivuxolimab in advanced cancers. Study summary: Checkpoint inhibitors had been given previously to 40% of patients. General study results and limits: Relative to CD4+ cells, CD8+ T cells on average had more expanded clones.

The sequencing used CD4+ or CD8+ T cells sorted from blood, collected in a trial of the OX40 agonist ivuxolimab. This clonotype was sampled from an adult with an advanced solid tumor such as melanoma, head and neck, liver or kidney cancer.

The CDR3 here is CASSPGIRQETQYF. In nucleotides, the CDR3 is TGTGCCAGCTCACCAGGGATCCGCCAAGAGACCCAGTACTTC. The chain combines TRBV18 with TRBJ2-5, with no clear D. The V end was cut by 2 bases, the J end by 1 base, with 8 bases between. This CDR3 is 14 amino acids long. Germline CDR1 KGHSH, CDR2 LQKENI.